Sequencing of this T cell receptor beta chain was carried out in a study of T cell changes during pregnancy in multiple sclerosis. The V gene's germline CDR1 is SGHRS and CDR2 YFSETQ. The V and J ends lost 1 base and 3 bases, in that order; junction bases with no gene match: 4. This CDR3 is built from 15 residues. The protocol was immunoSEQ multiplex PCR, while the TCRdb copy is restricted to in-frame clones and leaves out a portion. The sample holds 90,000 to 100,000 clones, 90% to 95% seen once. The TCR comes from a female donor with multiple sclerosis, enrolled in a pregnancy study. The specimen was peripheral blood, collected in the first trimester of pregnancy. V usage is TRBV5-1 and J usage is TRBJ2-3; 8 positions agree with TRBD1. The CDR3 region is CASSLTGQGTDTQYF. In DNA form, the CDR3 reads TGCGCCAGCAGCTTGACAGGACAGGGAACAGATACGCAGTATTTT.